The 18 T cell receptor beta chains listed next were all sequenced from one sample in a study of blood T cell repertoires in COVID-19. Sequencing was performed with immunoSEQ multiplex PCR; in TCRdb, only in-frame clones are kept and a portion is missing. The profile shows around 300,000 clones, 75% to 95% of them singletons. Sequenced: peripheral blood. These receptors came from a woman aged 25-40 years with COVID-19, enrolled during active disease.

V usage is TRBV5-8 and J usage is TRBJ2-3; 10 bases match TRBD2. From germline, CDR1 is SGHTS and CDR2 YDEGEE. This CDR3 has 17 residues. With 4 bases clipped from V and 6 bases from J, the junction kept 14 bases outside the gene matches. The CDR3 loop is CASSPGGGLAGEDTQYF. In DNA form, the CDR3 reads TGTGCCAGCAGCCCTGGTGGGGGCCTAGCGGGAGAGGATACGCAGTATTTT.

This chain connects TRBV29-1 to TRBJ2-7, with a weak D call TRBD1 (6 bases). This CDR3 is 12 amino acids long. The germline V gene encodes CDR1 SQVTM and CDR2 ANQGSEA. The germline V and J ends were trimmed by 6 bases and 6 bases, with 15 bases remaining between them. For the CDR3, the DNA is TGCAGCGTCCAGAGAACAGGGTCCGAGCAGTACTTC. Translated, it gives CSVQRTGSEQYF.

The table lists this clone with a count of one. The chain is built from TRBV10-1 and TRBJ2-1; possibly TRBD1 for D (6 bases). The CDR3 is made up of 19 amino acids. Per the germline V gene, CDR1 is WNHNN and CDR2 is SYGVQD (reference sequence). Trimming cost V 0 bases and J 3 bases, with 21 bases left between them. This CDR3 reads CASSESLGAGDHLYNEQFF. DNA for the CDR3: TGCGCCAGCAGTGAGTCTTTGGGGGCAGGGGACCACCTCTACAATGAGCAGTTCTTC.

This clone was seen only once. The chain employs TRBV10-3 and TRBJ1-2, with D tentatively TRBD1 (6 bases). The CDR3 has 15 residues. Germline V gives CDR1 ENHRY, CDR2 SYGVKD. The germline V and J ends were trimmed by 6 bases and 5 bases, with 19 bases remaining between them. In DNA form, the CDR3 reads TGTGCCATCAGAGGACTGGGGGCCCGGGGATATGGCTACACCTTC. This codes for CAIRGLGARGYGYTF.

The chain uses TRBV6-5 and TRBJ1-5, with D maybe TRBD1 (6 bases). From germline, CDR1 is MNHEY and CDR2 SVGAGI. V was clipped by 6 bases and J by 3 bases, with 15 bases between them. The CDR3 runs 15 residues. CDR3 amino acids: CASSQRSGANQPQHF. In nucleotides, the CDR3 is TGTGCCAGCAGCCAAAGGTCAGGGGCCAATCAGCCCCAGCATTTT.

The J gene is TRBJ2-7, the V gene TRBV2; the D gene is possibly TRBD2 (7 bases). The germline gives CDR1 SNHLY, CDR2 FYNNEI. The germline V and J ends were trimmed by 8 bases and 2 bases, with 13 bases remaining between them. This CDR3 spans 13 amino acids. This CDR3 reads CASSKGGAYEQYF. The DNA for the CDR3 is TGTGCCAGCTCCAAGGGGGGGGCCTACGAGCAGTACTTC.

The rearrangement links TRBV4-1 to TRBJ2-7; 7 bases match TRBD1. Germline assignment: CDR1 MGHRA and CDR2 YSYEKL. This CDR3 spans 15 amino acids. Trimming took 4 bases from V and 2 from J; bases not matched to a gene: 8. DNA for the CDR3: TGCGCCAGCAGCCGGGCCGGGACAGCCCCCTACGAGCAGTACTTC. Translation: CASSRAGTAPYEQYF.

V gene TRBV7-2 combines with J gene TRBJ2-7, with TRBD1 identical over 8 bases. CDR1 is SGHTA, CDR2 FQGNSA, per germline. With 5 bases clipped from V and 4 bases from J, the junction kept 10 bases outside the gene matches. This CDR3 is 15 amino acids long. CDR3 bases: TGTGCCAGCAGCATCCCCCAGGGGGCAAGGTACGAGCAGTACTTC. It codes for CASSIPQGARYEQYF.

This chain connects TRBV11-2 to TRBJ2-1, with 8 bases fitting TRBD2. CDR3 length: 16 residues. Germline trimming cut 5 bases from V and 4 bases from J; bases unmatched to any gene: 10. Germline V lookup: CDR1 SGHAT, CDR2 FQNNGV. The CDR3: CASSRSLAGRYNEQFF. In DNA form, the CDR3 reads TGTGCCAGCAGCCGCTCGTTAGCGGGAAGGTACAATGAGCAGTTCTTC.

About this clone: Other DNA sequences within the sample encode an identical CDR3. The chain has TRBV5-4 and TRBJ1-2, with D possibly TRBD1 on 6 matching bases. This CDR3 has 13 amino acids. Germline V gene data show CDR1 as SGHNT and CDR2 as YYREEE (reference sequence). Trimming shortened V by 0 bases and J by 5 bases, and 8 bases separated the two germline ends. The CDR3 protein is CASSLDREYGYTF. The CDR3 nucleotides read TGTGCCAGCAGCTTGGACAGGGAATATGGCTACACCTTC.

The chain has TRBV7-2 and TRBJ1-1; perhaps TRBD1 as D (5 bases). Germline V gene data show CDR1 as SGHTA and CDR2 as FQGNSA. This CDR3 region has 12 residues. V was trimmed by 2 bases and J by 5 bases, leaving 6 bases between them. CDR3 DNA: TGTGCCAGCAGCTTATCAGGGACTGAAGCTTTCTTT. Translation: CASSLSGTEAFF.

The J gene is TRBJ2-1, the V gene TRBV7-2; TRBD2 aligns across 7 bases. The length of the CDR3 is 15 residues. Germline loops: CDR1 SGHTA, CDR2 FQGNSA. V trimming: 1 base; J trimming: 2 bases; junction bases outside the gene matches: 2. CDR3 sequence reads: CASSLVSGAYNEQFF. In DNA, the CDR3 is TGTGCCAGCAGCTTAGTGAGCGGGGCCTACAATGAGCAGTTCTTC.

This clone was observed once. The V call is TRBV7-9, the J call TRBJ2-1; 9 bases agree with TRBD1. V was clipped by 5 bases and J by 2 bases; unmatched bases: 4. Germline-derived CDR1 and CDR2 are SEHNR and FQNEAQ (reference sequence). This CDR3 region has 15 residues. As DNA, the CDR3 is TGTGCCAGCAGCACCGGGACAGGGCCCTACAATGAGCAGTTCTTC. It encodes CASSTGTGPYNEQFF. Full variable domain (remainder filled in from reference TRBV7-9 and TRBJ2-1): DTGVSQNPRHKITKRGQNVTFRCDPISEHNRLYWYRQTLGQGPEFLTYFQNEAQLEKSRLLSDRFSAERPKGSFSTLEIQRTEQGDSAMYLCASSTGTGPYNEQFFGPGTRLTVL.

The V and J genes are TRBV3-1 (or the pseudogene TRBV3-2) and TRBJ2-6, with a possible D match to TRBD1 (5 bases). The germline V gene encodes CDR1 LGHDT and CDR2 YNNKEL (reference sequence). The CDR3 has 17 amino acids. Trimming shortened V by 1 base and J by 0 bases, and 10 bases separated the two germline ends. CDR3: CASSQVPTGSGANVLTF. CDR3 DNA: TGTGCCAGCAGCCAAGTCCCAACAGGCTCTGGGGCCAACGTCCTGACTTTC.

The CDR3 DNA reads as TGTGCCAGCAGCTTTAGCGGGAGAGGGGAGCAGTACTTC. Residues: CASSFSGRGEQYF. The chain couples TRBV7-3 to TRBJ2-7, with 9 bases lining up with TRBD2. Germline CDR1 and CDR2: SGHTA and FQGTGA. V lost 3 bases and J lost 7; bases outside the gene matches: 4. The CDR3 consists of 13 residues.

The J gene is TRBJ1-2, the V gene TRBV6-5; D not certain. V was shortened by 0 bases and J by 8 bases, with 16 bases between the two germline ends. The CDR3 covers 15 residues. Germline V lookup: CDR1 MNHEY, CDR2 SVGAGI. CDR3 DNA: TGTGCCAGCAGTTACTCGATGGGCCGGTCGGGAGGCTACACCTTC. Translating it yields CASSYSMGRSGGYTF.

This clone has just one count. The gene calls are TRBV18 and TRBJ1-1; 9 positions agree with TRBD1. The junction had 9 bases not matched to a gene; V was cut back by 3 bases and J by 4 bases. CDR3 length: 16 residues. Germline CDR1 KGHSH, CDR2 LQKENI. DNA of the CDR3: TGTGCCAGCTCACCTCTCGAACAGGGGGCGGGCACTGAAGCTTTCTTT. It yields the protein CASSPLEQGAGTEAFF.

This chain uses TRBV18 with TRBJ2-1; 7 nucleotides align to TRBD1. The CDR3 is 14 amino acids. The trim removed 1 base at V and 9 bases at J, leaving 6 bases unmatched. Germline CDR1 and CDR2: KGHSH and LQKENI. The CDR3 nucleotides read TGTGCCAGCTCACCACAACAGGGGTCCGCTGAGCAGTTCTTC. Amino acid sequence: CASSPQQGSAEQFF.